The T cell receptor (beta chain) described here comes from a study of early T cells in non-severe SARS-CoV-2 infection. General study points: VDJdb-based annotation leaned toward anti-spike CD8 responses and missed private and CD4 specificities.

This clonotype has a count of ten or more. Its antigen is not identified. The trim removed 2 bases at V and 0 bases at J, leaving 7 bases unmatched. Germline loops: CDR1 KGHSH, CDR2 LQKENI. The CDR3 totals 16 residues. Using its own MiXCR run on the 5' RACE reads, TCRdb lists one record per CDR3 protein. Counted here are tens of thousands of distinct CDR3 sequences, about 9.1% occurring once; the ten biggest clones make up 8.6%. Material: whole blood. J is TRBJ2-7 and V is TRBV18; TRBD2 agrees at 7 bases. This sequence was found in an adult who was a healthcare worker with PCR-confirmed SARS-CoV-2 infection or an uninfected control (not recorded which). Here the CDR3 DNA reads TGTGCCAGCTCACCAGGGGAGGGACGGGACTCCTACGAGCAGTACTTC. It codes for CASSPGEGRDSYEQYF.